The rows below give T cell receptor beta chains drawn from one sample of a study of cytomegalovirus exposure and HLA in healthy donors. Sequencing used immunoSEQ multiplex PCR; TCRdb keeps in-frame clones, though not all of them. Of around 130,000 clones listed, approximately 85% were seen once; the top ten hold less than 7%. Sequenced input: PBMCs. The source of these receptors is a woman under 40 in good health and CMV-seropositive. The CDR3 runs from the conserved cysteine through the conserved F or W. Fields, in order: V gene, J gene, D gene, clone size, CDR3 DNA, CDR3 protein. D genes are given only for firm matches. The size of a clone is reported for some rows only, either as once, few or many, or as a class for expanded clones.

v_gene: TRBV19
j_gene: TRBJ2-6
d_gene: -
abundance: -
CDR3nt: TGTGCCAGTAGTATAGTGCCCAGCTCTGGGGCCAACGTCCTGACTTTC
CDR3aa: CASSIVPSSGANVLTF

v_gene: TRBV28
j_gene: TRBJ2-5
d_gene: TRBD1
abundance: -
CDR3nt: TGTGCCAGCAGTCGAGGAGACAGGGGGCAAGGGGAGACCCAGTACTTC
CDR3aa: CASSRGDRGQGETQYF

v_gene: TRBV28
j_gene: TRBJ2-7
d_gene: TRBD1
abundance: once
CDR3nt: TGTGCCAGCAGTTCCTCCGGGACAGGGGTCTCCTACGAGCAGTACTTC
CDR3aa: CASSSSGTGVSYEQYF

v_gene: TRBV30
j_gene: TRBJ1-4
d_gene: -
abundance: -
CDR3nt: TGTGCCTGGAGTGTACGAGGTGAAAAACTGTTTTTT
CDR3aa: CAWSVRGEKLFF

v_gene: TRBV6-1
j_gene: TRBJ1-2
d_gene: -
abundance: -
CDR3nt: TGTGCCAGCAGTGAACAACAGGATTACTATGGCTACACCTTC
CDR3aa: CASSEQQDYYGYTF

v_gene: TRBV5-1
j_gene: TRBJ2-7
d_gene: TRBD1
abundance: -
CDR3nt: TGCGCCAGCAGCCCGGGACAGGCCCCCTCCTTTTACGAGCAGTACTTC
CDR3aa: CASSPGQAPSFYEQYF

v_gene: TRBV9
j_gene: TRBJ2-7
d_gene: TRBD2
abundance: -
CDR3nt: TGTGCCAGCAGCTCCGGGGGGAAGGACTACGAGCAGTACTTC
CDR3aa: CASSSGGKDYEQYF

v_gene: TRBV6-5
j_gene: TRBJ2-7
d_gene: -
abundance: few
CDR3nt: TGTGCCAGCAGTTACTCGAAGGAGGGCGACCTGGAGCAGTACTTC
CDR3aa: CASSYSKEGDLEQYF

v_gene: TRBV27
j_gene: TRBJ2-7
d_gene: TRBD1
abundance: -
CDR3nt: TGTGCCAGCAGTACCCTCCCGGGACAGCCTTACGAGCAGTACTTC
CDR3aa: CASSTLPGQPYEQYF

v_gene: TRBV28
j_gene: TRBJ2-2
d_gene: TRBD2
abundance: -
CDR3nt: TGTGCCAGTTTAGCGGGGGTGGGCACCGGGGAGCTGTTTTTT
CDR3aa: CASLAGVGTGELFF

v_gene: TRBV19
j_gene: TRBJ2-2
d_gene: -
abundance: -
CDR3nt: TGTGCCAGTAGTAAGTACAGCAACACCGGGGAGCTGTTTTTT
CDR3aa: CASSKYSNTGELFF

v_gene: TRBV28
j_gene: TRBJ1-4
d_gene: -
abundance: -
CDR3nt: TGTGCCAGCAGGGCCCCAGGACAGACCGCTAATGAAAAACTGTTTTTT
CDR3aa: CASRAPGQTANEKLFF

v_gene: TRBV30
j_gene: TRBJ1-6
d_gene: TRBD1
abundance: -
CDR3nt: TGTGCCTGGAGTGTTGGACAGGGTAATTCACCCCTCCACTTT
CDR3aa: CAWSVGQGNSPLHF

v_gene: TRBV30
j_gene: TRBJ1-2
d_gene: -
abundance: -
CDR3nt: TGTGCCTCCGCCGACAGCTTCTATGGCTACACCTTC
CDR3aa: CASADSFYGYTF

v_gene: TRBV5-1
j_gene: TRBJ2-7
d_gene: -
abundance: -
CDR3nt: TGCGCCAGCAGGGCCCAAAGCTACGAGCAGTACTTC
CDR3aa: CASRAQSYEQYF

v_gene: TRBV28
j_gene: TRBJ1-2
d_gene: TRBD1
abundance: -
CDR3nt: TGTGCCAGCAGTTCCGGGACAGGGGCGTATGGCTACACCTTC
CDR3aa: CASSSGTGAYGYTF

v_gene: TRBV19
j_gene: TRBJ2-3
d_gene: TRBD2
abundance: -
CDR3nt: TGTGCCAGTAGTATCGGCGGGAGGACAGATACGCAGTATTTT
CDR3aa: CASSIGGRTDTQYF

v_gene: TRBV6-6
j_gene: TRBJ1-5
d_gene: TRBD1
abundance: -
CDR3nt: TGTGCCAGCAGGGGGGAGACAGGGATCCATCAGCCCCAGCATTTT
CDR3aa: CASRGETGIHQPQHF

v_gene: TRBV6-5
j_gene: TRBJ1-3
d_gene: -
abundance: -
CDR3nt: TGTGCCAGCAGTTGGGGCCTGTACTCTGGAAACACCATATATTTT
CDR3aa: CASSWGLYSGNTIYF

v_gene: TRBV5-1
j_gene: TRBJ1-1
d_gene: -
abundance: -
CDR3nt: TGCGCCAGCAGCCGGGGGGAACCCACTGAAGCTTTCTTT
CDR3aa: CASSRGEPTEAFF

v_gene: TRBV7-7
j_gene: TRBJ1-5
d_gene: -
abundance: once
CDR3nt: TGTGCCAGCAGCTTAGGGAAGGGGCAGCCCCAGCATTTT
CDR3aa: CASSLGKGQPQHF

v_gene: TRBV28
j_gene: TRBJ2-7
d_gene: -
abundance: -
CDR3nt: TGTGCCAGCAGTTTAGGGGGGGCGGGTTACGAGCAGTACTTC
CDR3aa: CASSLGGAGYEQYF

v_gene: TRBV25-1
j_gene: TRBJ2-3
d_gene: TRBD1
abundance: -
CDR3nt: TGTGCCAGCAGGGACGACAGGGCCCATACGCAGTATTTT
CDR3aa: CASRDDRAHTQYF

v_gene: TRBV5-1
j_gene: TRBJ2-1
d_gene: TRBD2
abundance: -
CDR3nt: TGCGCCAGCAGCTTTGCAGCGGGAGTGGGCTATGAGCAGTTCTTC
CDR3aa: CASSFAAGVGYEQFF

v_gene: TRBV6-5
j_gene: TRBJ1-4
d_gene: -
abundance: -
CDR3nt: TGTGCCAGCAGTATGACAGGAGCAACTAATGAAAAACTGTTTTTT
CDR3aa: CASSMTGATNEKLFF

v_gene: TRBV30
j_gene: TRBJ2-3
d_gene: -
abundance: once
CDR3nt: TGTGCCTGGAGCCCGACAGATACGCAGTATTTT
CDR3aa: CAWSPTDTQYF

v_gene: TRBV30
j_gene: TRBJ1-5
d_gene: -
abundance: -
CDR3nt: TGTGCCTGGAGTGCGGGGAATAGCAATCAGCCCCAGCATTTT
CDR3aa: CAWSAGNSNQPQHF

v_gene: TRBV11-2
j_gene: TRBJ1-1
d_gene: -
abundance: -
CDR3nt: TGTGCCAGCAGAATACGCGGGAACACTGAAGCTTTCTTT
CDR3aa: CASRIRGNTEAFF

v_gene: TRBV30
j_gene: TRBJ1-5
d_gene: TRBD1
abundance: -
CDR3nt: TGTGCCTGGAGTGTACAGGGGGCTGGTCGTCGTCAGCCCCAGCATTTT
CDR3aa: CAWSVQGAGRRQPQHF

v_gene: TRBV27
j_gene: TRBJ1-2
d_gene: -
abundance: -
CDR3nt: TGTGCCAGCAGTCCCGGGACACCTACTTATGGCTACACCTTC
CDR3aa: CASSPGTPTYGYTF

v_gene: TRBV10-2
j_gene: TRBJ2-7
d_gene: TRBD2
abundance: -
CDR3nt: TGCGCCAGCAGTAGCGGGAGTCCGGACGAGCAGTACTTC
CDR3aa: CASSSGSPDEQYF

v_gene: TRBV27
j_gene: TRBJ1-2
d_gene: TRBD1
abundance: -
CDR3nt: TGTGCCAGCAGTGACAGGGCTGGGGGCGGCTACACCTTC
CDR3aa: CASSDRAGGGYTF

v_gene: TRBV21-1
j_gene: TRBJ1-2
d_gene: -
abundance: -
CDR3nt: TGTGCCAGCAGCAACCTAGGGACAGACTATGGCTACACCTTC
CDR3aa: CASSNLGTDYGYTF

v_gene: TRBV27
j_gene: TRBJ2-1
d_gene: -
abundance: once
CDR3nt: TGTGCCAGCAGGCGGGAAGGGGGCAAGCAGTTCTTC
CDR3aa: CASRREGGKQFF

v_gene: TRBV5-1
j_gene: TRBJ2-1
d_gene: -
abundance: -
CDR3nt: TGCGCCAGCAGCTTGTCGGAGAGCGGGCTTAATGAGCAGTTCTTC
CDR3aa: CASSLSESGLNEQFF

v_gene: TRBV19
j_gene: TRBJ2-3
d_gene: -
abundance: few
CDR3nt: TGTGCCAGCTCGACAGGATGGACAGATACGCAGTATTTT
CDR3aa: CASSTGWTDTQYF

v_gene: TRBV30
j_gene: TRBJ1-5
d_gene: TRBD1
abundance: -
CDR3nt: TGTGCCTGGGCTGGGACAGGGAATCAGCCCCAGCATTTT
CDR3aa: CAWAGTGNQPQHF

v_gene: TRBV27
j_gene: TRBJ2-7
d_gene: -
abundance: few
CDR3nt: TGTGCCAGCAGTTCAGGGGCGGACCTCGGGGGGGAGCAGTACTTC
CDR3aa: CASSSGADLGGEQYF

v_gene: TRBV7-3
j_gene: TRBJ2-3
d_gene: TRBD2
abundance: -
CDR3nt: TGTGCCAGCAGCCCCGGACTAGTGTCAGATACGCAGTATTTT
CDR3aa: CASSPGLVSDTQYF

v_gene: TRBV7-3
j_gene: TRBJ2-1
d_gene: TRBD2
abundance: -
CDR3nt: TGTGCCAGCAGTCGGACTAGCGGGAGATCAAATGAGCAGTTCTTC
CDR3aa: CASSRTSGRSNEQFF